Listed here is a single T cell receptor (beta chain). Its cognate antigen is unknown. These data are taken from a study of cytomegalovirus exposure and HLA in healthy donors. PCR employed 60 Vbeta and 13 Jbeta primers. Produced via immunoSEQ multiplex PCR; TCRdb's table is partial and in-frame only. The table shows fewer than 110,000 clones, with about 80% occurring only once. Study-level results: The likely origin of a cluster of highly shared sequence variants was a sequencing artifact. Being indistinguishable, some V segments were excluded, TRBV6-2 and TRBV6-3 among them.

The ends were cut back, 7 bases at V and 5 bases at J, with 14 bases in the middle. This CDR3 has 13 residues. Germline CDR1 is MNHNS and CDR2 is SASEGT. This clonotype was obtained from a middle-aged man in good health and CMV-seronegative. The specimen sequenced was PBMCs. This rearrangement joins TRBV6-1 to TRBJ1-2, with D possibly TRBD1 on 5 matching bases. CDR3 sequence: CASTAGPGYGYTF. The CDR3 DNA sequence: TGTGCCAGCACGGCGGGACCGGGTTATGGCTACACCTTC.